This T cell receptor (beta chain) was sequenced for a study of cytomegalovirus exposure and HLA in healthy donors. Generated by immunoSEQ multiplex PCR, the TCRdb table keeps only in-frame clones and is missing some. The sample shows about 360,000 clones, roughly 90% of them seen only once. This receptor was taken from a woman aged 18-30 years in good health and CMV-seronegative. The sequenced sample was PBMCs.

In nucleotides, the CDR3 is TGTGCCAGCAGCCGTACGGGACTAGCGGGAGGAATCTACGAGCAGTACTTC. This codes for CASSRTGLAGGIYEQYF. V is TRBV2 and J is TRBJ2-7; 15 positions agree with TRBD2. Germline assignment: CDR1 SNHLY and CDR2 FYNNEI. The CDR3 consists of 17 residues. The V gene end was trimmed by 6 bases and the J gene end by 3 bases; junction bases not matched to a gene: 9.